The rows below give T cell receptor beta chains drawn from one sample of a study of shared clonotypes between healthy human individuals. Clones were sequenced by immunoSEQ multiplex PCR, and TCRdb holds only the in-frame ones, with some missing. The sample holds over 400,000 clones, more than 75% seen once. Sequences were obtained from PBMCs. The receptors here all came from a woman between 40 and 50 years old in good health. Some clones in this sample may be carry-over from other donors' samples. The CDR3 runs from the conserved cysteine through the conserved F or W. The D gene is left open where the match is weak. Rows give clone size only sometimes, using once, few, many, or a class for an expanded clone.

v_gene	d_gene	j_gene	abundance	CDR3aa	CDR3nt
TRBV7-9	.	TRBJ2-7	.	CASSSGVVPYEQYF	TGTGCCAGCAGCTCCGGGGTAGTCCCCTACGAGCAGTACTTC
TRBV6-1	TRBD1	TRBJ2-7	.	CASSWDRGYEQYF	TGTGCCAGCAGTTGGGACAGGGGCTACGAGCAGTACTTC
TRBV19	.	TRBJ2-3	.	CASSDAGTDTQYF	TGTGCCAGTTCTGACGCGGGCACAGATACGCAGTATTTT
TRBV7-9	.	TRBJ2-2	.	CASSLVRDISTGELFF	TGTGCCAGCAGCTTAGTTCGGGATATCTCTACCGGGGAGCTGTTTTTT
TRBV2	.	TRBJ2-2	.	CASSEVGAGELFF	TGTGCCAGCAGTGAAGTGGGTGCCGGGGAGCTGTTTTTT
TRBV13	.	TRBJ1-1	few	CASSQGHLNTEAFF	TGTGCCAGCAGCCAGGGACACCTTAACACTGAAGCTTTCTTT
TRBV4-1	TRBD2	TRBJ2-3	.	CASSRRGLAQRDTQYF	TGCGCCAGCAGCCGCCGGGGACTAGCGCAGAGAGATACGCAGTATTTT
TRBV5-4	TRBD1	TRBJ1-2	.	CASSSRQGGFYGYTF	TGTGCCAGCAGCTCACGACAGGGCGGGTTCTATGGCTACACCTTC
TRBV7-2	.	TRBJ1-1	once	CASSARGMNTEAFF	TGTGCCAGCAGCGCCAGGGGCATGAACACTGAAGCTTTCTTT
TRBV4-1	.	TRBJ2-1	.	CASSHSTEEQFF	TGCGCCAGCAGCCACTCCACGGAGGAGCAGTTCTTC
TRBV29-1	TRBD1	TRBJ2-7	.	CSVEAGTGGDEQYF	TGCAGCGTTGAAGCCGGGACAGGGGGTGACGAGCAGTACTTC
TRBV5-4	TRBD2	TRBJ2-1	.	CASSFSSGIYNEQFF	TGTGCCAGCAGCTTTTCTAGCGGGATATACAATGAGCAGTTCTTC
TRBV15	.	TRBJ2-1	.	CATSRWGGGDDNEQFF	TGTGCCACCAGCAGATGGGGAGGCGGGGATGACAATGAGCAGTTCTTC
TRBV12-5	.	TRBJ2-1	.	CASGSGTKANEQFF	TGTGCTAGTGGTTCCGGGACAAAGGCCAATGAGCAGTTCTTC
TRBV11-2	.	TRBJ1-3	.	CASSLLLTGSGNTIYF	TGTGCCAGCAGCTTATTATTGACAGGCTCTGGAAACACCATATATTTT
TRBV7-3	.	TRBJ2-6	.	CASSLAGSGANVLTF	TGTGCCAGCAGCTTAGCGGGCTCTGGGGCCAACGTCCTGACTTTC
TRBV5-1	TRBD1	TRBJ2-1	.	CASSLSGTGGNEQFF	TGCGCCAGCAGCTTGTCTGGGACAGGGGGAAATGAGCAGTTCTTC
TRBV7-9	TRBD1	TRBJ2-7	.	CASSPWDRTYEQYF	TGTGCCAGCAGCCCCTGGGACAGAACCTACGAGCAGTACTTC
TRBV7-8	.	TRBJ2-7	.	CASSLAPYYEQYF	TGTGCCAGCAGCTTAGCCCCATACTACGAGCAGTACTTC
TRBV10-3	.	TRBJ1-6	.	CATHPGRDGSPLHF	TGTGCCACCCACCCCGGTAGGGATGGATCACCCCTCCACTTT
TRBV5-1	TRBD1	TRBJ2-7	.	CASSLVTGTYEQYF	TGCGCCAGCAGCTTGGTGACAGGGACCTACGAGCAGTACTTC
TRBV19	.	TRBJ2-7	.	CASMGRTAYEQYF	TGTGCCAGTATGGGCAGGACCGCCTACGAGCAGTACTTC
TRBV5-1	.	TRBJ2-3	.	CASSSLTSTDTQYF	TGCGCCAGCAGCTCCCTAACTAGCACAGATACGCAGTATTTT
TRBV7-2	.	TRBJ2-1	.	CASSLGLAPEQFF	TGTGCCAGCAGCTTAGGGTTAGCGCCCGAGCAGTTCTTC
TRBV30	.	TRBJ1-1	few	CAYRILTVNTEAFF	TGTGCCTACAGAATCCTGACGGTGAACACTGAAGCTTTCTTT
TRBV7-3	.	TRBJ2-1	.	CASRLTLYNEQFF	TGTGCCAGCAGACTAACCCTCTACAATGAGCAGTTCTTC
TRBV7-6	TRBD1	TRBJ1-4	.	CASSFGQGGEKLFF	TGTGCCAGCAGCTTTGGACAGGGAGGCGAAAAACTGTTTTTT
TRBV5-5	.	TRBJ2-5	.	CASSLMSAQETQYF	TGTGCCAGCAGCTTGATGTCAGCTCAAGAGACCCAGTACTTC
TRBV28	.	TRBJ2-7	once	CASSPLPGNSGEQYF	TGTGCCAGCAGTCCCCTTCCGGGTAACTCTGGCGAGCAGTACTTC
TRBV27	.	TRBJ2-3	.	CASSLRAEITDTQYF	TGTGCCAGCAGTTTAAGAGCCGAAATCACAGATACGCAGTATTTT
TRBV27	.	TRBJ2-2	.	CASSTGLDTGELFF	TGTGCCAGCAGTACAGGGCTCGACACCGGGGAGCTGTTTTTT
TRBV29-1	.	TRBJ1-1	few	CSGAGQLNTEAFF	TGCAGCGGAGCCGGACAACTTAACACTGAAGCTTTCTTT
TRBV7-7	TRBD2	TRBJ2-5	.	CASSSKAGVVQETQYF	TGTGCCAGCAGCTCTAAAGCGGGAGTGGTCCAAGAGACCCAGTACTTC
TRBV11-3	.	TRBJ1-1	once	CASSIGPTEAFF	TGTGCCAGCAGTATCGGGCCCACTGAAGCTTTCTTT
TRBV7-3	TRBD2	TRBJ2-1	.	CASSSSSGSSYNEQFF	TGTGCCAGCAGCTCCTCTAGCGGGAGCTCCTACAATGAGCAGTTCTTC
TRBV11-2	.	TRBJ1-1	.	CASSLPRAEAFF	TGTGCCAGCAGCTTGCCGCGCGCTGAAGCTTTCTTT
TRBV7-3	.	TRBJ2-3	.	CASSLRRAASTDTQYF	TGTGCCAGCAGCTTAAGGCGTGCCGCTAGCACAGATACGCAGTATTTT
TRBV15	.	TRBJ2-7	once	CATSYNSYEQYF	TGTGCCACCAGCTATAACTCCTACGAGCAGTACTTC
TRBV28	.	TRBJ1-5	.	CASSLVGGLGGYSNQPQHF	TGTGCCAGCAGTTTGGTGGGGGGGCTCGGAGGTTATAGCAATCAGCCCCAGCATTTT
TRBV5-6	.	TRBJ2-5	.	CASSTRGTPGETQYF	TGTGCCAGCAGCACGAGGGGCACCCCGGGCGAGACCCAGTACTTC
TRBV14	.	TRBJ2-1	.	CASSQLLGQSSYNEQFF	TGTGCCAGCAGCCAATTGCTAGGACAGAGCTCCTACAATGAGCAGTTCTTC
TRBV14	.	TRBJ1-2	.	CASSPSGVYGYTF	TGTGCCAGCAGCCCTTCGGGGGTCTATGGCTACACCTTC
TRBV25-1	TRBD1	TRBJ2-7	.	CASSEVGLGQGTYEQYF	TGTGCCAGCAGTGAGGTTGGTTTGGGACAGGGGACCTACGAGCAGTACTTC
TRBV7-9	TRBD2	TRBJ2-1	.	CASSGIGTSGRYNEQFF	TGTGCCAGCAGCGGGATCGGGACTAGCGGGCGCTACAATGAGCAGTTCTTC
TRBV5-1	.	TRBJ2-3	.	CASSLEVWRNSDTQYF	TGCGCCAGCAGCTTGGAGGTTTGGCGGAACTCAGATACGCAGTATTTT
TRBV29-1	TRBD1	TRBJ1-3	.	CSVEGPGTGGGNTIYF	TGCAGCGTTGAAGGCCCGGGAACAGGGGGTGGAAACACCATATATTTT
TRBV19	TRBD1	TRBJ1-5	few	CASSTRQGSYNQPQHF	TGTGCCAGTAGTACAAGACAGGGGTCCTACAATCAGCCCCAGCATTTT
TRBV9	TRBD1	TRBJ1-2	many	CASSLTGTGIYGYTF	TGTGCCAGCAGCTTAACCGGGACAGGGATCTATGGCTACACCTTC
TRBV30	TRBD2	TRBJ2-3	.	CAWRDSGRFTDTQYF	TGTGCCTGGAGGGATAGCGGGAGGTTCACAGATACGCAGTATTTT
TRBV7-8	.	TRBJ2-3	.	CASSLLRGADTQYF	TGTGCCAGCAGCTTATTAAGGGGTGCAGATACGCAGTATTTT
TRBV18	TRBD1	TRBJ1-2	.	CASSPPGTGLDYGYTF	TGTGCCAGCTCACCACCGGGGACAGGACTCGACTATGGCTACACCTTC
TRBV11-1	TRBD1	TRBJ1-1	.	CASSRQGGNTEAFF	TGTGCCAGCAGCCGACAGGGGGGGAACACTGAAGCTTTCTTT
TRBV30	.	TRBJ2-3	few	CAWSAGTVWQGSSVGTDTQYF	TGTGCCTGGAGTGCTGGGACCGTTTGGCAGGGTAGCTCGGTTGGCACAGATACGCAGTATTTT